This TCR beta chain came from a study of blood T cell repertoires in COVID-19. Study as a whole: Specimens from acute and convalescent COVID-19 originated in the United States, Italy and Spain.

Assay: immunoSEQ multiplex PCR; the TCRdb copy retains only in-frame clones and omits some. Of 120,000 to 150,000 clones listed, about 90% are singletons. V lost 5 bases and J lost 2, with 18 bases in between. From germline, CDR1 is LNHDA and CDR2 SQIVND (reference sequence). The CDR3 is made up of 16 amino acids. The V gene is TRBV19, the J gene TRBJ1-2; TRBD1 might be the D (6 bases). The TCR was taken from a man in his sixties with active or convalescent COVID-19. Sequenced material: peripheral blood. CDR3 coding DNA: TGTGCCAGTAGTGGAGTATACAGGGAGAGGAACTATGGCTACACCTTC. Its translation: CASSGVYRERNYGYTF.